This TCR beta chain was sequenced during a study of T-cell reconstitution after alpha-beta-depleted transplantation in children. V lost 6 bases and J 6 bases, leaving 16 bases between the germline ends. Germline V gene lookup returns CDR1 SGHRS and CDR2 YFSETQ. The CDR3 consists of 14 residues. This clonotype came up many times. Preparation of the TCRbeta library was carried out with unique molecular identifiers. MiXCR was run by TCRdb on the PCR reads, yielding one entry per CDR3 protein. Of a few hundred thousand distinct CDR3 sequences listed, 10% to 13% are singletons. The chain has TRBV5-1 and TRBJ2-1, with D perhaps given as TRBD1 or TRBD2 (5 bases each). This TCR derives from a human donor who donated a stem cell graft to a child with acute lymphoblastic leukemia. The specimen comprised PBMCs from the stem cell graft donor, sampled from the stem cell graft. This chain's CDR3 is CASTESGTINEQFF. The DNA for the CDR3 is TGCGCCAGCACAGAGTCGGGGACGATCAATGAGCAGTTCTTC.